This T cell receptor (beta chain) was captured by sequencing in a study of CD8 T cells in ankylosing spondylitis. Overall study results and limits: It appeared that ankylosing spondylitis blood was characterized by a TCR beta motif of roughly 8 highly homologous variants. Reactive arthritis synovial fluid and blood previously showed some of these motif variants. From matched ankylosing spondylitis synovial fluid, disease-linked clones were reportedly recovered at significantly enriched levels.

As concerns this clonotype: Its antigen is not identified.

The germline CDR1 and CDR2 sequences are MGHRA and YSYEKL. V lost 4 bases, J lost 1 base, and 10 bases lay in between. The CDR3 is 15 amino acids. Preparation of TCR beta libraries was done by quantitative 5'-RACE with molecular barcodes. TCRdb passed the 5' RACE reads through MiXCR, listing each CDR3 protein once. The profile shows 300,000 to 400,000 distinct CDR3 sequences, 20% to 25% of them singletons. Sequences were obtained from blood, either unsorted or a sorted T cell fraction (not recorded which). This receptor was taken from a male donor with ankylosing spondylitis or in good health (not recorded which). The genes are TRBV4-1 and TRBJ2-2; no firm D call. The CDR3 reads CASSPLTLNTGELFF. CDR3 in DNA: TGCGCCAGCAGCCCCTTGACACTGAACACCGGGGAGCTGTTTTTT.